Shown below are 23 T cell receptor beta chains from a single sample sequenced in a study of response to subunit inactivated influenza vaccine. TCRdb reprocessed the RT-PCR reads with MiXCR, giving one entry per CDR3 protein. The data contain around 500,000 distinct CDR3 sequences, around 9.9% of them singletons. This specimen consisted of PBMCs from blood, obtained about 40 days after vaccination. Source of these receptors: a man between 50 and 59 years old who received an inactivated influenza vaccine.

There are many counts of this clonotype. The chain has TRBV7-2 and TRBJ2-3, with D uncertain. V shed 3 bases and J shed 3 bases, with 13 bases lying between them. The CDR3 is 15 residues long. Per the germline V gene, CDR1 is SGHTA and CDR2 is FQGNSA. The CDR3 DNA reads as TGTGCCAGCAGCTTTTTGCGCGGTGGGACAGATACGCAGTATTTT. This gives the protein CASSFLRGGTDTQYF.

There are a few counts of this clonotype. The chain joins TRBV6-1 to TRBJ2-7; 7 bases align to TRBD2. V shed 7 bases, J shed 4 bases, and the junction held 10 bases outside the gene matches. Germline values: CDR1 MNHNS, CDR2 SASEGT. CDR3 size: 14 residues. CDR3 nucleotides: TGTGCCAGCACCCCCTTCGTGGGGGGGTACGAGCAGTACTTC. Encoded protein: CASTPFVGGYEQYF.

This clonotype was observed a few times. The rearrangement links TRBV28 to TRBJ1-1; D is undetermined. This CDR3 is built from 16 residues. V dropped 1 base and J dropped 0 bases, with 12 bases sitting between them. Looked up from germline, CDR1 is MDHEN and CDR2 is SYDVKM. CDR3 loop: CASSLSGGIMNTEAFF. CDR3 coding DNA: TGTGCCAGCAGTTTATCGGGCGGGATTATGAACACTGAAGCTTTCTTT.

The chain's CDR3 is CASSPWDRLGNQPQHF. The DNA of the CDR3 is TGTGCCAGCAGCCCCTGGGACAGGTTGGGCAATCAGCCCCAGCATTTT. The chain is built from TRBV3-1 and TRBJ1-5, with 8 bases lining up with TRBD1. Germline assignment: CDR1 LGHDT and CDR2 YNNKEL (reference sequence). This CDR3 is built from 16 residues. The trim removed 4 bases at V and 2 bases at J, leaving 7 bases unmatched. Supplemented by reference TRBV3-1 and TRBJ1-5, the full variable domain reads DTAVSQTPKYLVTQMGNDKSIKCEQNLGHDTMYWYKQDSKKFLKIMFSYNNKELIINETVPNRFSPKSPDKAHLNLHINSLELGDSAVYFCASSPWDRLGNQPQHFGDGTRLSIL.

This clonotype has a handful of counts. The genes are TRBV7-2 and TRBJ2-7, with TRBD2 identical over 12 bases. V dropped 4 bases and J dropped 4; count of bases not matched to a gene: 11. In germline, CDR1 is SGHTA, CDR2 FQGNSA. CDR3 length: 17 residues. For the CDR3, the DNA is TGTGCCAGCAGCTCGCCAACGACTAGCGGGAGACGATACGAGCAGTACTTC. This codes for CASSSPTTSGRRYEQYF. The full variable domain, rest sourced from reference TRBV7-2 and TRBJ2-7, is GAGVSQSPSNKVTEKGKDVELRCDPISGHTALYWYRQSLGQGLEFLIYFQGNSAPDKSGLPSDRFSAERTGGSVSTLTIQRTQQEDSAVYLCASSSPTTSGRRYEQYFGPGTRLTVT.

The genes are TRBV5-1 and TRBJ1-1; D remains unclear. This CDR3 is built from 13 residues. CDR1 and CDR2 (germline): SGHRS, YFSETQ. V was shortened by 5 bases and J by 10 bases, with 18 bases between the two germline ends. The CDR3 DNA sequence: TGCGCCAGCAGTGAGGCCGCGAGTACAGCAGCTTTCTTT. Encoded protein: CASSEAASTAAFF. Full variable domain (outside the CDR3, taken from reference TRBV5-1 and TRBJ1-1): KAGVTQTPRYLIKTRGQQVTLSCSPISGHRSVSWYQQTPGQGLQFLFEYFSETQRNKGNFPGRFSGRQFSNSRSEMNVSTLELGDSALYLCASSEAASTAAFFGQGTRLTVV.

There are a few counts of this clonotype. The chain employs TRBV11-2 and TRBJ2-3; D is unresolved. V shed 5 bases and J shed 6 bases, with 12 bases lying between them. There are 13 residues in the CDR3. Germline values: CDR1 SGHAT, CDR2 FQNNGV. The DNA of the CDR3 is TGTGCCAGCAGCCCCAACCCGATGGATACGCAGTATTTT. The encoded protein is CASSPNPMDTQYF.

This clonotype was counted many times. This sequence joins TRBV6-5 and TRBJ2-7, with TRBD1 as a possible D gene (6 bases). This CDR3 has 16 amino acids. V was clipped by 0 bases and J by 2 bases, with 14 bases between them. Germline V gives CDR1 MNHEY, CDR2 SVGAGI. For the CDR3, the DNA is TGTGCCAGCAGTTACTCGTACAGGGCAATAACCTACGAGCAGTACTTC. Amino acids: CASSYSYRAITYEQYF.

This clonotype was recorded many times. The rearrangement joins TRBV24-1 to TRBJ2-2; 7 positions match TRBD2. The V segment lost 2 bases and the J segment 4 bases; nucleotides outside the gene matches: 9. This CDR3 is 17 amino acids long. Germline-derived CDR1 and CDR2 are KGHDR and SFDVKD. In DNA form, the CDR3 reads TGTGCCACCAGTGATTCCATAGCGGGTCTGGTCACCGGGGAGCTGTTTTTT. Translating it yields CATSDSIAGLVTGELFF.

There are a few counts of this clonotype. The rearrangement links TRBV5-1 to TRBJ1-1; TRBD1 aligns across 11 bases. The CDR3 sequence is 15 residues long. Germline V gene lookup returns CDR1 SGHRS and CDR2 YFSETQ. The V segment lost 0 bases and the J segment 5 bases; nucleotides outside the gene matches: 3. CDR3 coding DNA: TGCGCCAGCAGCTTGGCGGGGACAGGGGGAACTGAAGCTTTCTTT. This sequence encodes CASSLAGTGGTEAFF. The whole variable domain, remainder taken from reference TRBV5-1 and TRBJ1-1, is KAGVTQTPRYLIKTRGQQVTLSCSPISGHRSVSWYQQTPGQGLQFLFEYFSETQRNKGNFPGRFSGRQFSNSRSEMNVSTLELGDSALYLCASSLAGTGGTEAFFGQGTRLTVV.

V usage is TRBV7-2 and J usage is TRBJ1-2; no reliable D call. The CDR3 totals 14 residues. The germline V gene encodes CDR1 SGHTA and CDR2 FQGNSA. V lost 1 base and J lost 4, with 10 bases in between. The CDR3 protein is CASSLDGGVYGYTF. The CDR3, as DNA: TGTGCCAGCAGCTTAGACGGCGGGGTCTATGGCTACACCTTC. Variable domain in full (rest from reference TRBV7-2 and TRBJ1-2): GAGVSQSPSNKVTEKGKDVELRCDPISGHTALYWYRQSLGQGLEFLIYFQGNSAPDKSGLPSDRFSAERTGGSVSTLTIQRTQQEDSAVYLCASSLDGGVYGYTFGSGTRLTVV.

At least ten counts were recorded for this clonotype. V and J are TRBV20-1 and TRBJ1-6; 9 bases match TRBD1. After removal of 0 bases from V and 4 bases from J, the junction contained 4 bases not matched to a gene. Germline V gene sequence: CDR1 DFQATT, CDR2 SNEGSKA (reference sequence). CDR3 size: 16 residues. This chain's CDR3 is CSARDAGTGYNSPLHF. The CDR3, as DNA: TGCAGTGCTAGAGATGCGGGGACAGGGTATAATTCACCCCTCCACTTT.

This chain connects TRBV27 to TRBJ2-5; 8 bases are a match to TRBD2. This CDR3 has 15 amino acids. Trimming at V came to 5 bases and at J to 2 bases, leaving 7 bases not matched to a gene. CDR1 MNHEY and CDR2 SMNVEV come from the germline V gene (reference sequence). The CDR3 DNA reads TGTGCCAGCAGTCCACTAGCGGAACCTCAAGAGACCCAGTACTTC. Its translation is CASSPLAEPQETQYF.

This clonotype was recorded a few times. The chain is built from TRBV5-4 and TRBJ1-2; D is perhaps TRBD1 (5 bases). The CDR3 is 14 amino acids. V was trimmed by 2 bases and J by 1 base, leaving 9 bases between them. Per the germline V gene, CDR1 is SGHNT and CDR2 is YYREEE (reference sequence). The DNA of the CDR3 is TGTGCCAGCAGCTTCTTTCAGGGTAACTATGGCTACACCTTC. This translates into CASSFFQGNYGYTF.

There are a few counts of this clonotype. J is TRBJ2-5 and V is TRBV6-1; 8 bases map to TRBD1. Trimming at V came to 6 bases and at J to 4 bases, leaving 10 bases not matched to a gene. Germline V lookup: CDR1 MNHNS, CDR2 SASEGT. This CDR3 comprises 15 residues. For the CDR3, the DNA is TGTGCCAGCAGCCTAATGACAGGGGTTGCAGAGACCCAGTACTTC. Protein: CASSLMTGVAETQYF.

The J gene is TRBJ2-1, the V gene TRBV3-1; 8 bases line up with TRBD2. This CDR3 region has 20 residues. Germline CDR1 LGHDT, CDR2 YNNKEL (reference sequence). The V gene end was trimmed by 2 bases and the J gene end by 0 bases; junction bases not matched to a gene: 15. The CDR3 region has the DNA TGTGCCAGCAGCCAATGGGCTAGCGGGTTTCCTGAGAGCTCCTACAATGAGCAGTTCTTC. It is translated as CASSQWASGFPESSYNEQFF.

The chain combines TRBV10-1 with TRBJ1-1; D gene ambiguous. CDR1 is WNHNN and CDR2 is SYGVQD in the germline V gene (reference sequence). The CDR3 extends over 13 amino acids. With 6 bases removed from V and 7 bases from J, the gap between germline ends came to 15 bases. DNA of the CDR3: TGCGCCAGCAGGTTGGGCGTGGATGGTGAAGCTTTCTTT. Translating gives CASRLGVDGEAFF.

This clonotype was counted at least ten times. The V gene is TRBV20-1, the J gene TRBJ1-6; 7 nucleotides match TRBD1. This CDR3 spans 15 amino acids. Germline assignment: CDR1 DFQATT and CDR2 SNEGSKA (reference sequence). The ends lost 0 bases at V and 9 bases at J; junction bases unmatched: 8. CDR3 coding DNA: TGCAGTGCTAGAGATGCCGGGACAGTCGGTTCACCCCTCCACTTT. This codes for CSARDAGTVGSPLHF.

The chain joins TRBV2 to TRBJ1-1; D not certain. Trimming left V 1 base short and J 3 bases short, with 12 bases between. The germline CDR1 and CDR2 sequences are SNHLY and FYNNEI. CDR3 length equals 15 residues. CDR3 nucleotides: TGTGCCAGCAGTGAAGTCTCAAATTCATACACTGAAGCTTTCTTT. This codes for CASSEVSNSYTEAFF.

There are a few counts of this clonotype. The chain combines TRBV6-1 with TRBJ2-7; maybe TRBD2 (6 bases). V was trimmed by 6 bases and J by 6 bases, leaving 18 bases between them. This CDR3 has 14 residues. CDR1 is MNHNS and CDR2 is SASEGT in the germline V gene. The CDR3 DNA reads as TGTGCCAGCAGCCCGGGGGATGGGACTGGCGAGCAGTACTTC. The encoded protein is CASSPGDGTGEQYF.

This clonotype was counted many times. This rearrangement joins TRBV7-2 to TRBJ2-2; 9 nucleotides line up with TRBD2. Germline V gene data show CDR1 as SGHTA and CDR2 as FQGNSA. The J segment lost 6 bases and the V segment lost 3 bases, leaving 5 bases of the junction unmatched. The CDR3 has 15 amino acids. The CDR3 bases are TGTGCCAGCAGCTTCACGACTAGCGGTGCCGGGGAGCTGTTTTTT. As protein: CASSFTTSGAGELFF.

The chain is built from TRBV29-1 and TRBJ1-1; the D gene is possibly TRBD1 (6 bases). V lost 6 bases, J lost 3 bases, and 14 bases lay in between. Per the germline V gene, CDR1 is SQVTM and CDR2 is ANQGSEA. The CDR3 has 13 residues. The CDR3 bases are TGCAGCGTGGGAGGGGGGGAGTACACTGAAGCTTTCTTT. Translated, it gives CSVGGGEYTEAFF.

This CDR3 is CAIWTSGEQYF. The CDR3 region has the DNA TGTGCCATCTGGACATCCGGCGAGCAGTACTTC. The chain is built from TRBV10-3 and TRBJ2-7, with D perhaps TRBD1 (5 bases). From germline, CDR1 is ENHRY and CDR2 SYGVKD. Trimming stripped 8 bases from V and 6 bases from J, with 11 bases between. CDR3 length: 11 amino acids.